This T cell receptor (beta chain) was profiled in a study of T cells in narcolepsy listed by TCRdb under 2018. Turning to the overall study: Healthy control donors were enrolled in the study alongside patients who had narcolepsy type 1 or type 2 (NT1, NT2). Autoreactive T cells targeting hypocretin neuron self-antigens (hypocretin, TRIB2) were sought in narcolepsy patients, and TCR Vbeta sequencing was used to track clonotypes in blood and CSF.

The CDR3 numbers 13 residues from cysteine through phenylalanine. The kept DNA is CDR3 alone, 39 bases in frame from the first base. Trimming costs V 7 bases and J 7 bases, and their ends lie 11 bases apart. Reading the germline V gene gives CDR1 MNHNS and CDR2 SASEGT. Memory CD4+ T cells were sorted ex vivo from peripheral blood of narcolepsy patients and healthy controls for TCR Vbeta sequencing. Points on this clone: Which antigen it targets is not known. No much larger clonotype is one base removed from it; base qualities were not supplied.

The research as a whole found: Plots comparing CSF and blood CD4+ T cell clonotypes from the same patient highlighted HCRT-specific and TRIB2-specific autoreactive clonotypes. Patients and controls had similar numbers of sequenced blood memory CD4+ clonotypes, with averages of approximately 40,000 in patients and roughly 36,000 in controls. According to the report, autoreactive clonotypes were detected serially in the blood of the same patients and of different patients, but not in healthy controls. No sequences matching autoreactive T cell clones were present in some of the blood memory CD4+ repertoires from patients and controls.

Library preparation used the immunoSEQ multiplex PCR assay. What TCRdb holds here is the immuneACCESS table cut down to in-frame rearrangements. Part of the clones is not present; checked against another copy, under half of the missing clones reflect an unresolved V gene, and the others are unexplained. This sample comprises roughly 24,000 clones, about 86% of them detected only once. 4% to 5% of the sample rests with the top ten. This clonotype was obtained from a human donor in good health. The sample consisted of memory (CD45RA-) CD4+ T cells from blood. The cell subset or site label on this specimen signifies: memory T cells sorted ex vivo from peripheral blood. Recombination linked TRBV6-1 to TRBJ1-6, and possibly TRBD1, on 5 matching bases. The nucleotide sequence reads as follows: TGTGCCAGCAAAGACAGTCAGAATTCACCCCTCCACTTT. Its translation is CASKDSQNSPLHF.